A selection of T cell receptor beta chains follows, all from one sample in a study of a mutant IDH1 vaccine in newly diagnosed glioma. No antigen has been assigned to these receptors. Here immunoSEQ multiplex PCR was the method, and the copy in TCRdb shows in-frame clones only, minus some. The sample has about 60,000 clones; roughly 80% are singletons. This specimen consisted of PBMCs, obtained from a glioma patient whose treatment included an IDH1 peptide vaccine. These receptors came from a man between 25 and 39 years old with glioma. The CDR3 runs from the conserved cysteine through the conserved F or W. The order of the fields is D gene, J gene, clone size, V gene, CDR3 protein, CDR3 DNA. The D gene is left open where the match is weak. Clone size is stated in some rows and not others, as once, few, many or a class when expanded.

D gene: TRBD2
J gene: TRBJ2-5
clone size: -
V gene: TRBV6-4
CDR3 protein: CASSDSASGGAETQYF
CDR3 DNA: TGTGCCAGCAGTGACTCGGCTAGCGGGGGGGCCGAGACCCAGTACTTC

D gene: -
J gene: TRBJ2-3
clone size: -
V gene: TRBV7-8
CDR3 protein: CASSFSWTSTDTQYF
CDR3 DNA: TGTGCCAGCAGCTTCTCGTGGACTAGCACAGATACGCAGTATTTT

D gene: -
J gene: TRBJ2-1
clone size: once
V gene: TRBV9
CDR3 protein: CASSIYNEQFF
CDR3 DNA: TGTGCCAGCAGCATCTACAATGAGCAGTTCTTC

D gene: TRBD1
J gene: TRBJ2-2
clone size: -
V gene: TRBV6-1
CDR3 protein: CASSRDRDTGELFF
CDR3 DNA: TGTGCCAGCAGTCGGGACAGGGACACCGGGGAGCTGTTTTTT

D gene: -
J gene: TRBJ2-5
clone size: -
V gene: TRBV11-3
CDR3 protein: CASSLRSSGAQETQYF
CDR3 DNA: TGTGCCAGCAGCTTAAGATCGAGCGGCGCCCAAGAGACCCAGTACTTC

D gene: -
J gene: TRBJ2-2
clone size: -
V gene: TRBV7-9
CDR3 protein: CASSSSGRNLGGLFF
CDR3 DNA: TGTGCCAGCAGCTCCTCCGGCCGGAACCTCGGGGGGCTGTTTTTT

D gene: -
J gene: TRBJ1-5
clone size: -
V gene: TRBV2
CDR3 protein: CASMSEGRQPQHF
CDR3 DNA: TGTGCCAGCATGTCGGAGGGGCGTCAGCCCCAGCATTTT

D gene: -
J gene: TRBJ1-1
clone size: -
V gene: TRBV30
CDR3 protein: CAWGRGSEAFF
CDR3 DNA: TGTGCCTGGGGTCGAGGATCTGAAGCTTTCTTT

D gene: -
J gene: TRBJ1-1
clone size: -
V gene: TRBV19
CDR3 protein: CASSTGGNTEAFF
CDR3 DNA: TGTGCCAGTAGTACGGGGGGGAACACTGAAGCTTTCTTT

D gene: -
J gene: TRBJ1-2
clone size: -
V gene: TRBV29-1
CDR3 protein: CSAGQFAYGYTF
CDR3 DNA: TGCAGCGCCGGACAGTTCGCCTATGGCTACACCTTC